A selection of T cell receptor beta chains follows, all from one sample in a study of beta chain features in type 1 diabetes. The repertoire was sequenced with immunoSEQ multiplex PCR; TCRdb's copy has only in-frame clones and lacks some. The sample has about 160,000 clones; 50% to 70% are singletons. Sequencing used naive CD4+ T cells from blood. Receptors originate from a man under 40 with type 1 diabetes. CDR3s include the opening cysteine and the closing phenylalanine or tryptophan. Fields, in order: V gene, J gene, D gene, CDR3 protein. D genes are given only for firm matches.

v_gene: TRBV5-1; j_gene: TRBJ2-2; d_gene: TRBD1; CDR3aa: CASSSGQGLNTGELFF
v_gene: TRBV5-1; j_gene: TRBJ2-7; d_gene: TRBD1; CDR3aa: CASSLQGVPYEQYF
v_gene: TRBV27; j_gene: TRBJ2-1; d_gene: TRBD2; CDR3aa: CASSSRAGRDEQFF
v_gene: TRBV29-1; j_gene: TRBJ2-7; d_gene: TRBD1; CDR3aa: CSVGPGTGVGEQYF
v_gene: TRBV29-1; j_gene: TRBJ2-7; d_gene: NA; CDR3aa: CSVDGGQAYEQYF
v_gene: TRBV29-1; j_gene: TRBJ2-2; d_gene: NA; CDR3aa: CSGESGRGTGELFF
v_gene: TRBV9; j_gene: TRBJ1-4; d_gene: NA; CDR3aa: CASSVEGVGKLFF
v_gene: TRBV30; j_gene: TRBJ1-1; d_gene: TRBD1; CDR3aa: CAWSATGGSTEAFF
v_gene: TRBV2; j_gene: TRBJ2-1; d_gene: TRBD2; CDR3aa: CASSVLASGGAYNEQFF
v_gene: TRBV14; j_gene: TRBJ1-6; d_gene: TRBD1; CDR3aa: CASSPDRGNSPLHF
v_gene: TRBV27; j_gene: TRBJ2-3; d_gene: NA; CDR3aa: CASSSLAGAWGDTQYF
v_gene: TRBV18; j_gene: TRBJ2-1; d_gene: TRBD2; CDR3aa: CASSYIRTSGTYNEQFF
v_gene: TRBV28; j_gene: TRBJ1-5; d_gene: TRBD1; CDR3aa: CASSPSSWDSGNQPQHF
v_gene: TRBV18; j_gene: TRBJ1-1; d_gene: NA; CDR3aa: CASSPPGGVGTEAFF
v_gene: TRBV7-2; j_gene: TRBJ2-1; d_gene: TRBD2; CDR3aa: CASSLEPSGGSYNEQFF
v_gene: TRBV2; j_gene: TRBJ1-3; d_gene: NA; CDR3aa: CASRIQKRGNTIYF
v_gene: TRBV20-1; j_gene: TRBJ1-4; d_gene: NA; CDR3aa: CSAGRGEKLFF
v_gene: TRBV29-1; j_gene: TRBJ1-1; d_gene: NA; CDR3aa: CSVEDLTVFEAFF
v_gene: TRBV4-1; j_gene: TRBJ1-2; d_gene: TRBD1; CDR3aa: CASSQEPDRANYGYTF
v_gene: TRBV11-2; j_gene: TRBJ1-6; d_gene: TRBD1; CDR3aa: CASSTDRGSPLHF
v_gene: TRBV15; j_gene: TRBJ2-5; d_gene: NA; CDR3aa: CATSTSGVRETQYF
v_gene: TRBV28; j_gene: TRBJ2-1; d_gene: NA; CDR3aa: CASSRVVGYNEQFF
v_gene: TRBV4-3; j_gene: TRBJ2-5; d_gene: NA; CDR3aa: CASSQGQAETQYF
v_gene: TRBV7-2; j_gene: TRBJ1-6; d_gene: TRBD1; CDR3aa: CASSLTPGQGNSPLHF
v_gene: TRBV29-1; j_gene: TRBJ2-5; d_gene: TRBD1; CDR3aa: CSSTSRGLETQYF
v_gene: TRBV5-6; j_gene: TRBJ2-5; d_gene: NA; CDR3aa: CASSLRETQYF
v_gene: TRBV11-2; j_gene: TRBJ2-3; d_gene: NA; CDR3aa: CASSLGTSTDTQYF
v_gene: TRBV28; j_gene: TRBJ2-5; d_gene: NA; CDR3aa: CASSYLPDLQYF
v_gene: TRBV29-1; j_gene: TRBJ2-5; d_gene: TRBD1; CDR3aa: CSVERGLEETQYF
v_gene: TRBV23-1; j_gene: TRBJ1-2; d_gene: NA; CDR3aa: CASSQSRARRVYGYTF
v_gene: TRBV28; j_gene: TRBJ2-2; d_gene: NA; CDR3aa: CASSLSQGTGELFF
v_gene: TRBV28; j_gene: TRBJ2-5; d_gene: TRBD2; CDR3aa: CASGPGGGSRETQYF
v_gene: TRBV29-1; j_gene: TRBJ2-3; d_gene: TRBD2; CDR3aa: CSVVSDRGADTQYF
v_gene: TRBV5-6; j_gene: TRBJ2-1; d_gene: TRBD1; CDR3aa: CASSRQGINEQFF
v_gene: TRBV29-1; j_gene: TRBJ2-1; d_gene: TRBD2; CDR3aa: CSADLAGVGEQFF
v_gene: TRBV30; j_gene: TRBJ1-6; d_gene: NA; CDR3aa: CAWSVLASPLHF
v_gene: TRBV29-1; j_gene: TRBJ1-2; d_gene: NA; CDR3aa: CSVERALLTGWDGYTF
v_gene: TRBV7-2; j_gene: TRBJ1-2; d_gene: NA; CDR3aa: CASSLDRTGYGYTF
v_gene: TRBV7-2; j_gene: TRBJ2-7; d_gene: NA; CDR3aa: CASSQWPGEQYF
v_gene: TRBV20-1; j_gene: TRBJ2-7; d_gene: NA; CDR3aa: CSAQGSYEQYF
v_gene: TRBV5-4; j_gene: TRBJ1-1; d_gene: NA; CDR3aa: CASSPGHQNTEAFF
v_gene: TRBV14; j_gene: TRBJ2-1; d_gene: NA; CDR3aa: CASSQDFGSVEQFF
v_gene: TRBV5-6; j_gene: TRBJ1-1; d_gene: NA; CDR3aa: CASSLTLNTEAFF
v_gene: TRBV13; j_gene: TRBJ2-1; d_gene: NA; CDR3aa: CASSSYNEQFF